This entry lists 28 T cell receptor beta chains sequenced from one sample in a study of T cells in Graves' hyperthyroidism and ophthalmopathy. Using RNA transcripts as the source, TCR beta CDR3 regions were amplified. The TCR CDR3 first-round RT-PCR relied on the HTBI primer set. Each CDR3 protein is one row after TCRdb ran MiXCR on the multiplex PCR reads. The sample yields about 420,000 distinct CDR3 sequences, approximately 15% seen once. The sample consisted of blood. Receptors were obtained from a woman between 18 and 30 years old with Graves' hyperthyroidism.

The V and J genes are TRBV10-3 and TRBJ2-7, with TRBD2 matching over 14 bases. The junction had 11 bases not matched to a gene; V was cut back by 5 bases and J by 2 bases. The CDR3 spans 18 residues. The germline CDR1 and CDR2 sequences are ENHRY and SYGVKD. The DNA for the CDR3 is TGTGCCATCAGTTTTACACCCGGGACTAGCGGGAGTCCCTACGAGCAGTACTTC. It yields the protein CAISFTPGTSGSPYEQYF.

This sequence joins TRBV29-1 and TRBJ2-5, with 9 nucleotides matching TRBD2. V shed 0 bases, J shed 3 bases, and the junction held 8 bases outside the gene matches. The CDR3 extends over 16 amino acids. CDR1 and CDR2 (germline): SQVTM, ANQGSEA. CDR3 nucleotides: TGCAGCGTTGAAGATCCAGTAGCGGGAGCAAAAGAGACCCAGTACTTC. Its protein product is CSVEDPVAGAKETQYF.

V usage is TRBV9 and J usage is TRBJ2-7; 14 bases map to TRBD2. This CDR3 has 15 residues. Trimming removed 3 bases from V and 5 bases from J; junction bases left unmatched: 4. CDR1 and CDR2 from the germline V gene are SGDLS and YYNGEE. In DNA form, the CDR3 reads TGTGCCAGCAGCGGGGGGACTAGCGGGAGCCACGAGCAGTACTTC. Its translation: CASSGGTSGSHEQYF.

This clonotype was detected ten times or more. The chain is built from TRBV7-2 and TRBJ1-2, with D maybe TRBD1 (6 bases). The CDR3 extends over 13 amino acids. The V end lost 5 bases, the J end lost 5 bases, and 12 bases lay between the germline ends. Germline V CDR1 and CDR2: SGHTA, FQGNSA. The CDR3 spells CASSPKGGYGYTF. CDR3 sequence (DNA): TGTGCCAGCAGCCCAAAGGGGGGATATGGCTACACCTTC. Using reference TRBV7-2 and TRBJ1-2 for the parts outside the CDR3, the full variable domain is GAGVSQSPSNKVTEKGKDVELRCDPISGHTALYWYRQSLGQGLEFLIYFQGNSAPDKSGLPSDRFSAERTGGSVSTLTIQRTQQEDSAVYLCASSPKGGYGYTFGSGTRLTVV.

This clonotype turned up a few times. The chain uses TRBV2 and TRBJ1-3; no reliable D call. In germline, CDR1 is SNHLY, CDR2 FYNNEI. The CDR3 is made up of 13 amino acids. V was cut by 6 bases and J by 3 bases, with 9 bases left in between. CDR3 DNA: TGTGCCAGCAGATGCGGGTTTGGAAACACCATATATTTT. Translated: CASRCGFGNTIYF. The full variable domain, completed using reference TRBV2 and TRBJ1-3, is EPEVTQTPSHQVTQMGQEVILRCVPISNHLYFYWYRQILGQKVEFLVSFYNNEISEKSEIFDDQFSVERPDGSNFTLKIRSTKLEDSAMYFCASRCGFGNTIYFGEGSWLTVV.

This rearrangement joins TRBV10-1 to TRBJ2-1; tentative D call: TRBD2 (5 bases). Germline CDR1 and CDR2: WNHNN and SYGVQD (reference sequence). The germline V and J ends were trimmed by 0 bases and 0 bases, with 12 bases remaining between them. There are 17 residues in the CDR3. In DNA, the CDR3 is TGCGCCAGCAGTGAGTCCGGACTCTCCAGCTCCTACAATGAGCAGTTCTTC. It encodes CASSESGLSSSYNEQFF.

In this sample, this clonotype turned up many times. The V call is TRBV27, the J call TRBJ2-5; D remains ambiguous. Trimming shortened V by 0 bases and J by 2 bases, and 7 bases separated the two germline ends. The CDR3 contains 14 residues. Per germline, CDR1 MNHEY and CDR2 SMNVEV (reference sequence). The CDR3 reads CASSLSHEQETQYF. The CDR3 coding sequence is TGTGCCAGCAGTTTATCACACGAGCAAGAGACCCAGTACTTC.

In its sample, this clonotype was seen a few times. The chain employs TRBV7-9 and TRBJ2-4; 11 positions agree with TRBD2. CDR1 is SEHNR and CDR2 is FQNEAQ in the germline V gene (reference sequence). Trimming took 5 bases from V and 2 from J; bases not matched to a gene: 5. The length of the CDR3 is 16 residues. Here the CDR3 reads CASSPLAGGSKNIQYF. The CDR3 bases are TGTGCCAGCAGCCCTCTAGCGGGAGGCTCCAAAAACATTCAGTACTTC.

This clonotype was found many times. The V and J genes are TRBV2 and TRBJ1-1, with D possibly matching TRBD1 (5 bases). CDR1 and CDR2 (germline): SNHLY, FYNNEI. This CDR3 is 13 amino acids long. The V end was cut by 4 bases, the J end by 5 bases, with 11 bases between. CDR3 coding DNA: TGTGCCAGCAGTGCAGTAGAGGGGACTGAAGCTTTCTTT. Translating it yields CASSAVEGTEAFF.

The gene calls are TRBV5-6 and TRBJ1-1; D unresolved. V lost 4 bases and J 0 bases, leaving 10 bases between the germline ends. The CDR3 extends over 14 amino acids. In germline, CDR1 is SGHDT, CDR2 YYEEEE. The CDR3 region is CASSPWAVNTEAFF. CDR3 sequence (DNA): TGTGCCAGCAGCCCCTGGGCAGTGAACACTGAAGCTTTCTTT.

The rearrangement uses TRBV10-2 and TRBJ2-7; 7 nucleotides align to TRBD1. Germline CDR1 WSHSY, CDR2 SAAADI. The trim removed 3 bases at V and 7 bases at J, leaving 3 bases unmatched. The CDR3 has 12 amino acids. For the CDR3, the DNA is TGCGCCAGCAGTGAACAGGGGAAAGAGCAGTACTTC. Translating gives CASSEQGKEQYF.

This clonotype was detected many times. The chain employs TRBV28 and TRBJ2-7; 10 bases line up with TRBD2. Per germline, CDR1 MDHEN and CDR2 SYDVKM. The CDR3 is 16 residues long. J gave up 6 bases and V 1 base, and 9 bases lay outside the gene matches. CDR3 in DNA: TGTGCCAGCAGTTTATTGACTCTAGCGGGAGATAGCGAGCAGTACTTC. Protein: CASSLLTLAGDSEQYF.

This clonotype was observed many times. V usage is TRBV7-2 and J usage is TRBJ2-3; TRBD2 matches at 7 bases. The V and J ends lost 5 bases and 0 bases, in that order; junction bases with no gene match: 5. The CDR3 sequence is 15 residues long. Looked up from germline, CDR1 is SGHTA and CDR2 is FQGNSA. CDR3 region: CASSLASGSTDTQYF. The DNA for the CDR3 is TGTGCCAGCAGCCTCGCTAGCGGTAGCACAGATACGCAGTATTTT. Full variable domain (rest looked up from reference TRBV7-2 and TRBJ2-3): GAGVSQSPSNKVTEKGKDVELRCDPISGHTALYWYRQSLGQGLEFLIYFQGNSAPDKSGLPSDRFSAERTGGSVSTLTIQRTQQEDSAVYLCASSLASGSTDTQYFGPGTRLTVL.

This clonotype was seen ten or more times. This rearrangement joins TRBV2 to TRBJ2-3, with a weak D call TRBD1 (6 bases). V was shortened by 7 bases and J by 3 bases, with 17 bases between the two germline ends. This CDR3 region has 15 residues. CDR1 SNHLY and CDR2 FYNNEI come from the germline V gene. CDR3 nucleotides: TGTGCCAGCATTCAACTCCTTCAGGGGACAGATACGCAGTATTTT. It specifies CASIQLLQGTDTQYF.

This clonotype was recorded at least ten times. J is TRBJ2-1 and V is TRBV5-6, with TRBD2 identical over 7 bases. V shed 0 bases and J 5 bases; nucleotides not matched to a gene: 5. In germline, CDR1 is SGHDT, CDR2 YYEEEE. The CDR3 covers 15 residues. CDR3 DNA: TGTGCCAGCAGCTTGGTGCTAGCGGAAAACAATGAGCAGTTCTTC. Its protein is CASSLVLAENNEQFF.

This clonotype was recorded at least ten times. The CDR3 spells CASSYPGRNTEAFF. The CDR3 bases are TGTGCCAGCAGTTATCCGGGACGGAACACTGAAGCTTTCTTT. The chain combines TRBV6-6 with TRBJ1-1; a possible D gene is TRBD1 (5 bases). This CDR3 contains 14 residues. Germline V gene lookup returns CDR1 MNHNY and CDR2 SVGAGI (reference sequence). V was pared by 3 bases and J by 1 base, with 9 bases between.

This clonotype was recorded a few times. The chain recombines TRBV9 with TRBJ2-5; 7 bases match TRBD2. The germline V gene has CDR1 SGDLS and CDR2 YYNGEE. V shed 3 bases, J shed 1 base, and the junction held 6 bases outside the gene matches. This CDR3 is 15 amino acids long. The CDR3 sequence is CASSGLGGPQETQYF. The CDR3 region has the DNA TGTGCCAGCAGCGGGTTGGGAGGGCCCCAAGAGACCCAGTACTTC.

The V call is TRBV6-1, the J call TRBJ2-3; perhaps TRBD2 as D (6 bases). V lost 7 bases and J 0 bases, leaving 17 bases between the germline ends. This CDR3 is 16 amino acids long. Germline values: CDR1 MNHNS, CDR2 SASEGT. The CDR3 spells CASIGLWAGSTDTQYF. The CDR3 region has the DNA TGTGCCAGCATCGGCTTGTGGGCGGGAAGCACAGATACGCAGTATTTT.

This clonotype occurred a few times. The chain has TRBV5-4 and TRBJ2-3; 8 bases are shared with TRBD1. CDR3 length: 16 amino acids. The J segment lost 4 bases and the V segment lost 3 bases, leaving 10 bases of the junction unmatched. Germline-derived CDR1 and CDR2 are SGHNT and YYREEE (reference sequence). The DNA of the CDR3 is TGTGCCAGCAGCTCCTCAGGGGGCAGGAGGGCAGATACGCAGTATTTT. It translates to CASSSSGGRRADTQYF.

This clonotype was counted ten times or more. The genes are TRBV7-2 and TRBJ1-6; D not resolved. This CDR3 region has 12 residues. Per the germline V gene, CDR1 is SGHTA and CDR2 is FQGNSA. V was pared by 0 bases and J by 10 bases, with 4 bases between. CDR3 region: CASSLARSPLHF. The CDR3, as DNA: TGTGCCAGCAGCTTAGCGCGGTCACCCCTCCACTTT.

This clonotype was counted ten times or more. The chain carries TRBV6-2 or TRBV6-3 and TRBJ1-2; a weak D match, TRBD1 (5 bases). The germline CDR1 and CDR2 sequences are MNHEY and SVGEGT. The CDR3 has 13 amino acids. V was cut by 6 bases and J by 6 bases, with 14 bases left in between. CDR3 DNA: TGTGCCAGCAGGAACTGGGACGGGGATGGCTACACCTTC. It codes for CASRNWDGDGYTF.

The table lists this clonotype with a few counts. The chain's CDR3 is CAILRGDGGNYGYTF. The CDR3 DNA sequence: TGTGCCATCCTTCGAGGTGATGGAGGGAATTATGGCTACACCTTC. The chain couples TRBV10-3 to TRBJ1-2; D is uncertain. CDR1 and CDR2 from the germline V gene are ENHRY and SYGVKD. The CDR3 length is 15 residues. The V end was cut by 8 bases, the J end by 5 bases, with 21 bases between.

There are many counts of this clonotype. This chain links TRBV20-1 with TRBJ2-5; 7 bases agree with TRBD2. Germline assignment: CDR1 DFQATT and CDR2 SNEGSKA (reference sequence). The CDR3 is 13 amino acids. The trim removed 6 bases at V and 5 bases at J, leaving 9 bases unmatched. CDR3 protein: CSAQRLAGETQYF. CDR3 nucleotides: TGCAGTGCGCAAAGACTAGCCGGGGAGACCCAGTACTTC.

This clonotype was found many times. J is TRBJ1-2 and V is TRBV5-1; 7 nucleotides line up with TRBD1. The V gene end was trimmed by 3 bases and the J gene end by 1 base; junction bases not matched to a gene: 6. Germline V gene sequence: CDR1 SGHRS, CDR2 YFSETQ. The CDR3 has 15 amino acids. The CDR3, as DNA: TGCGCCAGCAGCTCACGGGACAGTATTAACTATGGCTACACCTTC. This codes for CASSSRDSINYGYTF.

V gene TRBV6-2 or TRBV6-3 combines with J gene TRBJ1-3, with D perhaps TRBD1 (5 bases). Germline V lookup: CDR1 MNHEY, CDR2 SVGEGT. V was cut by 5 bases and J by 1 base, with 15 bases left in between. The CDR3 is made up of 16 amino acids. CDR3 coding DNA: TGTGCCAGCAGTGACGGACAAGCAAATTCTGGAAACACCATATATTTT. This sequence encodes CASSDGQANSGNTIYF.

At least ten counts were recorded for this clonotype. This rearrangement joins TRBV28 to TRBJ2-7, with a possible D match to TRBD2 (5 bases). This CDR3 is built from 14 residues. Germline CDR1 MDHEN, CDR2 SYDVKM. Trimming left V 4 bases short and J 1 base short, with 11 bases between. The CDR3 sequence: CASSSPGVSYEQYF. In nucleotides, the CDR3 is TGTGCCAGCAGTTCCCCCGGGGTGTCCTACGAGCAGTACTTC.

This clonotype has just a few counts. V gene TRBV7-3 combines with J gene TRBJ2-1; 9 nucleotides align to TRBD1. Germline loops: CDR1 SGHTA, CDR2 FQGTGA. The CDR3 runs 15 residues. V lost 2 bases and J lost 12; bases outside the gene matches: 11. The CDR3 sequence is CASSLDPGQGLRQFF. The CDR3 coding sequence is TGTGCCAGCAGCTTAGATCCGGGACAGGGTTTAAGGCAGTTCTTC.

The V call is TRBV9, the J call TRBJ2-5, with TRBD1 identical over 9 bases. The CDR3 runs to 13 residues. Per germline, CDR1 SGDLS and CDR2 YYNGEE. This CDR3 reads CASQGASWETQYF. As DNA, the CDR3 is TGTGCTTCACAGGGGGCGAGTTGGGAGACCCAGTACTTC.